These 5 T cell receptor beta chains were all obtained from the same sample, sequenced in a study of T cells after yellow fever vaccination. TCRdb processed the 5' RACE reads anew with MiXCR; each CDR3 protein has one entry. The profile shows some 560,000 distinct CDR3 sequences, roughly 21% of them singletons. Sequences were derived from PBMCs, sampled 15 days after the yellow fever booster vaccination. The receptor source for this set is a man aged 25 to 40 who received the YFV17D yellow fever vaccine.

Comments on this clonotype: The junction does not match germline at one end; this may be a read error. The chain employs TRBV4-3 and TRBJ2-1; D gene uncertain. Germline CDR1 LGHNA, CDR2 YSLEER. The CDR3 length is 14 residues. This CDR3 is CASSQDWAYNEQFF. The CDR3, as DNA: TGCGCCAGCAGTCAAGACTGGGCCTACAATGAGCAGTTCTTC.

The sample holds many counts of this clonotype. This chain uses TRBV4-3 with TRBJ2-5, with 7 bases identical to TRBD2. This CDR3 is 15 amino acids long. Germline values: CDR1 LGHNA, CDR2 YSLEER. J lost 5 bases, V lost 0 bases, and 6 bases had no gene match. CDR3: CASSQEASGWETQYF. As DNA, the CDR3 is TGCGCCAGCAGCCAAGAGGCTAGCGGTTGGGAGACCCAGTACTTC.

This clonotype was found many times. The chain combines TRBV7-2 with TRBJ2-5, with D uncertain. CDR3 size: 14 residues. V shed 2 bases and J shed 2 bases, with 9 bases lying between them. Per germline, CDR1 SGHTA and CDR2 FQGNSA. The CDR3, as DNA: TGTGCCAGCAGCTTAATGGCCCCTCAAGAGACCCAGTACTTC. Translating gives CASSLMAPQETQYF.

This clonotype has just a few counts. The chain joins TRBV20-1 to TRBJ2-5, with D possibly being TRBD2 (6 bases). Germline CDR1 reads DFQATT; CDR2 reads SNEGSKA (reference sequence). Trimming cost V 7 bases and J 2 bases, with 11 bases left between them. This CDR3 spans 12 amino acids. CDR3 sequence: CSGRTIQETQYF. In nucleotides, the CDR3 is TGCAGTGGGCGGACTATTCAAGAGACCCAGTACTTC.

V and J are TRBV4-3 and TRBJ2-3, with 10 nucleotides matching TRBD2. The germline V gene has CDR1 LGHNA and CDR2 YSLEER. V was clipped by 1 base and J by 1 base; unmatched bases: 2. The CDR3 runs 16 residues. The CDR3 DNA is TGCGCCAGCAGCCAAGCCGGGACTAGCGGCACAGATACGCAGTATTTT. Translating it yields CASSQAGTSGTDTQYF.